Below, 10 T cell receptor beta chains from the same sample are listed, as sequenced in a study of T-cell memory formation after mild COVID-19. TCRdb re-called the 5' RACE reads through MiXCR, storing one row per CDR3 protein. Of 300,000 to 400,000 distinct CDR3 sequences listed, around 28% are singletons. The sample taken for sequencing was PBMCs or a T cell subset sorted from them (not recorded which). Every receptor here comes from an adult woman who had mild COVID-19 (a few samples of this study predate the infection). Cell type and time point are not known.

This chain uses TRBV5-1 with TRBJ2-3, with a tentative D call TRBD1 (6 bases). V was shortened by 2 bases and J by 4 bases, with 14 bases between the two germline ends. The CDR3 consists of 15 residues. Germline CDR1 and CDR2: SGHRS and YFSETQ. Written as DNA, the CDR3 is TGCGCCAGCAGCTTCGTGGGGGCGCGATCAGATACGCAGTATTTT. Residues: CASSFVGARSDTQYF.

The rearrangement joins TRBV6-5 to TRBJ2-3; D remains ambiguous. Trimming left V 2 bases short and J 0 bases short, with 9 bases between. Per germline, CDR1 MNHEY and CDR2 SVGAGI. This CDR3 comprises 15 residues. The CDR3 spells CASSYRAASTDTQYF. DNA for the CDR3: TGTGCCAGCAGTTACAGGGCAGCTAGCACAGATACGCAGTATTTT.

V is TRBV28 and J is TRBJ2-1, with 9 bases lining up with TRBD2. Germline V gene data show CDR1 as MDHEN and CDR2 as SYDVKM. CDR3 length equals 15 residues. Losses at the gene ends were 5 bases for V and 6 bases for J; bases not matched to a gene: 8. The CDR3 loop is CASSRSGRKGNEQFF. In nucleotides, the CDR3 is TGTGCCAGCAGTCGTAGCGGGAGAAAGGGCAATGAGCAGTTCTTC. The whole variable domain, filled in from reference TRBV28 and TRBJ2-1, reads DVKVTQSSRYLVKRTGEKVFLECVQDMDHENMFWYRQDPGLGLRLIYFSYDVKMKEKGDIPEGYSVSREKKERFSLILESASTNQTSMYLCASSRSGRKGNEQFFGPGTRLTVL.

The rearrangement uses TRBV5-1 and TRBJ2-1; TRBD2 agrees at 10 bases. Per germline, CDR1 SGHRS and CDR2 YFSETQ. V lost 4 bases, J lost 4 bases, and 8 bases stayed unmatched. The CDR3 sequence is 16 residues long. This CDR3 reads CASSALTSGFYNEQFF. Here the CDR3 DNA reads TGCGCCAGCAGCGCCCTGACTAGCGGGTTTTACAATGAGCAGTTCTTC.

This clonotype was seen a few times. The rearrangement links TRBV7-3 to TRBJ2-3; D is perhaps TRBD1 (6 bases). From germline, CDR1 is SGHTA and CDR2 FQGTGA. CDR3 length: 16 residues. The V and J ends lost 3 bases and 0 bases respectively, with 13 bases between them. CDR3 coding DNA: TGTGCCAGCAGCTTGAGCACAGGGCTAAGCACAGATACGCAGTATTTT. Translating gives CASSLSTGLSTDTQYF.

The chain joins TRBV18 to TRBJ1-1; a possible D gene is TRBD1 (5 bases). CDR1 is KGHSH and CDR2 is LQKENI in the germline V gene. Trimming took 3 bases from V and 8 from J, leaving 13 bases between them. CDR3 length: 13 amino acids. CDR3 protein: CASSPLDTIEAFF. The CDR3 region has the DNA TGTGCCAGCTCACCCCTGGACACCATAGAAGCTTTCTTT.

The chain couples TRBV6-2 or TRBV6-3 to TRBJ2-6; D is unresolved. CDR1 MNHEY and CDR2 SVGEGT come from the germline V gene. With 8 bases removed from V and 2 bases from J, the gap between germline ends came to 7 bases. The CDR3 runs to 13 residues. The chain's CDR3 is CASRQAGANVLTF. DNA of the CDR3: TGTGCCAGCCGGCAGGCTGGGGCCAACGTCCTGACTTTC.

The rearrangement joins TRBV7-9 to TRBJ2-7; D assignment may be TRBD1 or TRBD2 (5 bases each). Germline values: CDR1 SEHNR, CDR2 FQNEAQ (reference sequence). The V gene lost 5 bases and the J gene lost 5 bases, with 22 bases spanning the gap. CDR3 size: 16 residues. The CDR3 DNA reads as TGTGCCAGCAGCCCAGGGTTGGGATTTTGGGGGAACGAGCAGTACTTC. Residues: CASSPGLGFWGNEQYF.

This clonotype has a handful of counts. The chain joins TRBV18 to TRBJ2-1, with 10 bases lining up with TRBD2. Germline assignment: CDR1 KGHSH and CDR2 LQKENI. This CDR3 region has 17 residues. The J segment lost 4 bases and the V segment lost 2 bases, leaving 8 bases of the junction unmatched. The CDR3 reads CASSPVFSGGIYNEQFF. DNA for the CDR3: TGTGCCAGCTCACCAGTTTTTAGCGGGGGGATATACAATGAGCAGTTCTTC.

J is TRBJ2-7 and V is TRBV7-2; tentatively, D is TRBD2 (6 bases). The length of the CDR3 is 15 residues. The V and J ends lost 4 bases and 0 bases respectively, with 13 bases between them. Germline V gene data show CDR1 as SGHTA and CDR2 as FQGNSA. The chain's CDR3 is CASSSWSGLSYEQYF. In nucleotides, the CDR3 is TGTGCCAGCAGCTCCTGGAGCGGGCTCTCCTACGAGCAGTACTTC.